One sample yielded the 20 T cell receptor beta chains listed below, sequenced in a study of shared clonotypes between healthy human individuals. The protocol was immunoSEQ multiplex PCR, while the TCRdb copy is restricted to in-frame clones and leaves out a portion. The sample shows some 2,100,000 clones, 85% to 95% of them seen only once. Positively selected for CCR7, the CD45RO-negative cells used as naive CD8 cells excluded terminally differentiated effector memory CD45RA+ cells. The sample consisted of naive CD8+ T cells from PBMCs. Receptors originate from a young man in good health. Some clones in this sample may be carry-over from other donors' samples.

With respect to this clone: Distinct nucleotide sequences in the sample also encode this CDR3. The chain links TRBV9 to TRBJ1-1; D remains ambiguous. With 0 bases removed from V and 0 bases from J, the gap between germline ends came to 9 bases. Looked up from germline, CDR1 is SGDLS and CDR2 is YYNGEE. The length of the CDR3 is 15 residues. The CDR3 here is CASSVEGGLNTEAFF. The CDR3 DNA sequence: TGTGCCAGCAGCGTAGAAGGAGGGTTGAACACTGAAGCTTTCTTT.

The rearrangement links TRBV19 to TRBJ2-1; the D gene could be TRBD1 or TRBD2 (5 bases each). The V gene's germline CDR1 is LNHDA and CDR2 SQIVND (reference sequence). This CDR3 contains 14 residues. V gave up 5 bases and J gave up 9 bases, with 17 bases separating them. Here the CDR3 reads CASSPGRTLGEQFF. For the CDR3, the DNA is TGTGCCAGTAGTCCGGGACGGACGTTGGGTGAGCAGTTCTTC.

J is TRBJ2-7 and V is TRBV7-9, with 10 bases aligning to TRBD2. This CDR3 spans 16 amino acids. The ends lost 1 base at V and 3 bases at J; junction bases unmatched: 6. In germline, CDR1 is SEHNR, CDR2 FQNEAQ (reference sequence). The CDR3 nucleotides are TGTGCCAGCAGCTTAGGGTCGGGACTAGCGCTCTACGAGCAGTACTTC. It translates to CASSLGSGLALYEQYF.

The genes are TRBV2 and TRBJ1-6, with a weak D call TRBD1 (5 bases). Trimming left V 4 bases short and J 10 bases short, with 32 bases between. Germline V gene data show CDR1 as SNHLY and CDR2 as FYNNEI. CDR3 size: 20 residues. The CDR3 reads CASSATTSDTSFGRLSPLHF. The CDR3, as DNA: TGTGCCAGCAGTGCGACTACATCGGACACCTCCTTCGGTCGCCTCTCACCCCTCCACTTT.

A word on this clone: Other DNA sequences in the sample encode the same CDR3. The chain combines TRBV18 with TRBJ1-2; D gene unclear. Trimming stripped 3 bases from V and 8 bases from J, with 7 bases between. CDR1 and CDR2 (germline): KGHSH, LQKENI. The CDR3 spans 11 residues. CDR3 sequence: CASSPSTGYTF. The CDR3 DNA sequence: TGTGCCAGCTCACCTTCGACGGGCTACACCTTC.

With respect to this clone: A read error may account for a junction end that differs from germline. The chain combines TRBV10-2 with TRBJ1-1; unclear D gene. Germline CDR1 WSHSY, CDR2 SAAADI. The CDR3 contains 12 residues. The CDR3 sequence: CASREWDTEAFF. For the CDR3, the DNA is TGCGCCAGCAGGGAGTGGGACACTGAAGCTTTCTTT.

This rearrangement joins TRBV6-1 to TRBJ2-4; D is uncertain. Trimming took 3 bases from V and 0 from J, leaving 12 bases between them. Germline assignment: CDR1 MNHNS and CDR2 SASEGT. CDR3 length: 16 amino acids. CDR3 sequence: CASSDADGLAKNIQYF. CDR3 sequence (DNA): TGTGCCAGCAGTGACGCGGACGGGCTAGCCAAAAACATTCAGTACTTC.

The chain combines TRBV11-2 with TRBJ1-1; D is possibly TRBD1 (5 bases). The CDR3 consists of 17 residues. V dropped 0 bases and J dropped 0 bases, with 14 bases sitting between them. CDR1 is SGHAT and CDR2 is FQNNGV in the germline V gene. Here the CDR3 reads CASSLDLRQGVNTEAFF. In DNA form, the CDR3 reads TGTGCCAGCAGCTTAGATCTTAGGCAGGGCGTGAACACTGAAGCTTTCTTT.

The gene calls are TRBV6-5 and TRBJ1-5, with D tentatively TRBD1 (5 bases). Trimming shortened V by 9 bases and J by 4 bases, and 19 bases separated the two germline ends. CDR1 and CDR2 from the germline V gene are MNHEY and SVGAGI. The CDR3 loop spans 15 amino acids. The CDR3 is CASAIKSEGNQPQHF. CDR3 DNA: TGTGCCAGTGCCATAAAAAGCGAGGGGAATCAGCCCCAGCATTTT.

This sequence joins TRBV27 and TRBJ2-7; D may correspond to TRBD1 or TRBD2 (5 bases each). There are 16 residues in the CDR3. Trimming removed 3 bases at V and 3 bases at J, with 18 bases between. Germline CDR1 and CDR2: MNHEY and SMNVEV (reference sequence). CDR3 nucleotides: TGTGCCAGCAGTTTTTCCAAAGGGGAGAAGGACTACGAGCAGTACTTC. Protein sequence: CASSFSKGEKDYEQYF.

The chain uses TRBV14 and TRBJ1-2, with D possibly matching TRBD1 (5 bases). This CDR3 has 13 amino acids. Germline assignment: CDR1 SGHDN and CDR2 FVKESK. V was cut by 5 bases and J by 2 bases, with 9 bases left in between. The CDR3 region is CASSGRGNYGYTF. Written as DNA, the CDR3 is TGTGCCAGCAGCGGCCGGGGGAACTATGGCTACACCTTC.

The chain employs TRBV28 and TRBJ2-2; a possible D gene is TRBD1 (6 bases). Between the trimmed V and J ends, which lost 5 bases and 6 bases, there was a span of 13 bases. The CDR3 runs to 14 residues. Looked up from germline, CDR1 is MDHEN and CDR2 is SYDVKM. The CDR3 coding sequence is TGTGCCAGCAGTCGATCAGGGGAGTCCGGGGAGCTGTTTTTT. It codes for CASSRSGESGELFF.

On this clone: This same CDR3 is encoded by further DNA sequences in the sample. This chain connects TRBV15 to TRBJ2-3; no definite D call. Germline V CDR1 and CDR2: LNHNV, YYDKDF (reference sequence). V was shortened by 2 bases and J by 0 bases, with 3 bases between the two germline ends. This CDR3 has 13 amino acids. The CDR3 region is CATSRTSTDTQYF. The CDR3 DNA sequence: TGTGCCACCAGCAGAACCAGCACAGATACGCAGTATTTT.

CDR3 sequence: CASSLTTEDYGTQYF. The CDR3, as DNA: TGTGCCAGCAGCTTAACCACGGAGGATTATGGGACCCAGTACTTC. The chain links TRBV13 to TRBJ2-5, with D perhaps TRBD2 (5 bases). CDR1 PRHDT and CDR2 FYEKMQ come from the germline V gene (reference sequence). Between the trimmed V and J ends, which lost 2 bases and 7 bases, there was a span of 17 bases. This CDR3 has 15 amino acids. Full variable domain (outside the CDR3, taken from reference TRBV13 and TRBJ2-5): AAGVIQSPRHLIKEKRETATLKCYPIPRHDTVYWYQQGPGQDPQFLISFYEKMQSDKGSIPDRFSAQQFSDYHSELNMSSLELGDSALYFCASSLTTEDYGTQYFGPGTRLLVL.

This chain's CDR3 is CASSLGRDAYGYTF. The CDR3 DNA is TGTGCCAGCAGCTTGGGCAGGGACGCGTATGGCTACACCTTC. V and J are TRBV5-8 and TRBJ1-2, with D possibly TRBD1 on 5 matching bases. Per the germline V gene, CDR1 is SGHTS and CDR2 is YDEGEE. The V end was cut by 0 bases, the J end by 5 bases, with 11 bases between. The CDR3 has 14 residues.

As for this clone: The same CDR3 also results from other DNA sequences found in this sample. The chain employs TRBV9 and TRBJ2-7, with no clear D. Germline loops: CDR1 SGDLS, CDR2 YYNGEE. The CDR3 runs 13 residues. Trimming left V 4 bases short and J 0 bases short, with 8 bases between. CDR3 amino acids: CASSSPSSYEQYF. Here the CDR3 DNA reads TGTGCCAGCAGCTCCCCCAGCTCCTACGAGCAGTACTTC.

The chain uses TRBV7-6 and TRBJ1-1; 8 bases are a match to TRBD1. This CDR3 comprises 15 residues. In germline, CDR1 is SGHVS, CDR2 FNYEAQ. V lost 3 bases, J lost 0 bases, and 3 bases stayed unmatched. The CDR3 coding sequence is TGTGCCAGCAGCTTCCGACAGGGGATGAACACTGAAGCTTTCTTT. It translates to CASSFRQGMNTEAFF.

The gene calls are TRBV18 and TRBJ2-7, with 8 bases fitting TRBD2. The ends lost 3 bases at V and 2 bases at J; junction bases unmatched: 15. The CDR3 extends over 18 amino acids. The germline V gene has CDR1 KGHSH and CDR2 LQKENI. The CDR3 loop is CASSPSLDLSGTPYEQYF. The CDR3 DNA sequence: TGTGCCAGCTCACCCTCACTAGATCTTAGCGGGACCCCCTACGAGCAGTACTTC.

The chain carries TRBV4-2 and TRBJ2-7, with D tentatively TRBD2 (5 bases). V shed 1 base and J shed 3 bases, with 10 bases lying between them. The CDR3 contains 14 residues. Germline lookup yields CDR1 LGHNA and CDR2 YNFKEQ. This chain's CDR3 is CASSQVGEFYEQYF. The CDR3 DNA follows: TGTGCCAGCAGCCAAGTGGGAGAATTCTACGAGCAGTACTTC.

A few counts support this clone. This chain connects TRBV9 to TRBJ1-1, with D unclear. The CDR3 is 13 amino acids. CDR1 and CDR2 (germline): SGDLS, YYNGEE. V lost 10 bases to trimming and J lost 1 base, with 14 bases between them. The CDR3 DNA is TGTGCCCCCTCTGGGAAAGGGAACACTGAAGCTTTCTTT. Translation gives CAPSGKGNTEAFF.